This TCR beta chain is from a study of shared clonotypes between healthy human individuals. TCRdb's copy holds only in-frame clones and misses some; the assay was immunoSEQ multiplex PCR. The table includes about 1.4 million clones, roughly 96% detected once. The CDR3 is 16 amino acids. Germline assignment: CDR1 SGHKS and CDR2 YYEKEE (reference sequence). V lost 0 bases, J lost 5 bases, and 14 bases lay in between. The sequence was collected from a man aged 25 to 40 in good health. What was sequenced was naive CD4+ T cells sorted from blood. Subset meaning: CD45RA+ positively selected. The chain employs TRBV5-5 and TRBJ2-2, with TRBD2 as a possible D gene (7 bases). In nucleotides, the CDR3 is TGTGCCAGCAGCTTGGGCGGGGGCAGGCGGACCGGGGAGCTGTTTTTT. It yields the protein CASSLGGGRRTGELFF.